The T cell receptor beta chain described here comes from a study of cytomegalovirus exposure and HLA in healthy donors. Study as a whole: In a previous analysis, around 120 million unique TCR beta sequences were found from 150 million to 200 million T cells. Study-level results: Most TCR sequences proved rare, with some public TCRs found in many donors.

The trim removed 7 bases at V and 4 bases at J, leaving 6 bases unmatched. Germline CDR1 and CDR2: SEHNR and FQNEAQ (reference sequence). The CDR3 totals 13 residues. Donors counted as nominally healthy when sampled, yet unrecorded immune exposures were likely. 60 Vbeta and 13 Jbeta primers were used in PCR. Clones were sequenced by immunoSEQ multiplex PCR, and TCRdb holds only the in-frame ones, with some missing. This table holds about 89,000 clones, more than 70% found once. Regarding this clone: Its specificity is not known.

V usage is TRBV7-9 and J usage is TRBJ2-5; 7 bases align to TRBD1. Input material: PBMCs. This TCR was recovered from a man aged 25 to 40 in good health and CMV-seronegative. The CDR3, as DNA: TGTGCCAGCAAGACAGGGTTTCCAGAGACCCAGTACTTC. Its protein is CASKTGFPETQYF.